This TCR beta chain was captured in a study of cytomegalovirus exposure and HLA in healthy donors. The CDR3 has 14 amino acids. V shed 5 bases and J shed 1 base, with 11 bases lying between them. Germline CDR1 MGHDK, CDR2 SYGVNS. The PCR used 60 Vbeta and 13 Jbeta primers. Libraries were prepared by immunoSEQ multiplex PCR; TCRdb keeps only in-frame clonotypes and omits some of them. The data contain approximately 170,000 clones, 78% of them singletons. This TCR derives from a woman between 35 and 50 years old in good health and CMV-seropositive. The chain uses TRBV25-1 and TRBJ1-1; tentative D call: TRBD1 (6 bases). Sequencing was carried out using PBMCs. The CDR3 DNA sequence: TGTGCCAGCAGTAGCAACAGGGCGAACACTGAAGCTTTCTTT. This codes for CASSSNRANTEAFF. Supplemented by reference TRBV25-1 and TRBJ1-1, the full variable domain reads EADIYQTPRYLVIGTGKKITLECSQTMGHDKMYWYQQDPGMELHLIHYSYGVNSTEKGDLSSESTVSRIRTEHFPLTLESARPSHTSQYLCASSSNRANTEAFFGQGTRLTVV.